Below, one T cell receptor (beta chain) is given with its context. This clonotype appeared a few times. Its specific antigen is unknown. Per-base qualities were not stored, and no clone one base away is much larger. Only healthy Caucasian donors were included. The twin cohort comprised three pairs of female monozygotic twins, all aged roughly 18 to 30 years. Positive isolation kits from Invitrogen were used to isolate CD4+ and CD8+ T cell populations. Receptors were amplified or captured by 5' RACE. The instrument was an Illumina HiSeq 2000. Template switching introduced a universal primer binding site; the final cDNA contained a unique molecular identifier, enabling accurate counting of TCR cDNA molecules. Specific primers in the conserved constant-segment region were used to synthesize first-strand cDNA for TCR alpha and beta chains. To control for contamination, each cDNA library was double barcoded with a SMART-Mk sample barcode plus Illumina barcodes. TruSeq adapter sequences, together with Illumina sample barcodes, were added in two successive PCR steps. Sequencing of the TCR alpha and beta cDNA libraries was done on the Illumina HiSeq platform using custom primers. As for the original processing: MiGEC was used to process raw reads and extract unique molecular identifiers, and MiXCR was used to find CDR3 positions. For each individual, recombination models were inferred using an EM algorithm with the repgenHMM and IGoR tools. Shared clonotype analysis was performed with the tcR package in R, normalizing sharing by the product of cloneset sizes. Out-of-frame nonproductive sequences were analyzed to study raw recombination free of thymic and clonal selection effects. TCRdb trimmed public reads at Q25 via fastp, called clones via MiXCR and kept in-frame beta chains. Entries are consolidated by CDR3 protein sequence, retaining the most common genes and DNA. V and J calls and clone size were set by TCRdb, not the authors. The sample includes 210,000 or so distinct CDR3 sequences, with about 15% observed a single time. The ten biggest clones cover roughly two fifths of the sample.

Spanning cysteine to phenylalanine, the CDR3 consists of 15 amino acids. This entry keeps only the CDR3 DNA: 45 bases, framed from base 1. The germline V gene encodes CDR1 MNHEY and CDR2 SVGEGT. The V end gives up 6 bases and the J end 5 bases, leaving 13 bases in the junction not matched to a gene. The record originates from a study of identical twins listed by TCRdb under 2016. As for the study more broadly: TCR alpha and beta repertoires from monozygotic twins, unrelated adults of various ages and cord blood were deep-sequenced to test whether fetal clonotypes persist. To rule out contamination, the twin experiments were replicated at different times with different library preparation protocols. Points the paper makes about the study in general: In beta out-of-frame sequences, excess twin sharing was weaker, because having fewer shared sequences lowered the signal-to-noise ratio. Because the same donors could not be followed over many years, conclusions were based on cross-sectional statistical analysis. In monozygotic twins, out-of-frame TCR alpha sharing was systematically underestimated by recombination models, although the models agreed with sharing between unrelated individuals. Out-of-frame TCR alpha sequences shared between twins showed an excess of low generation-probability sequences compared with coincidental sharing between unrelated individuals. Zero-insertion analyses could be partly confounded by invariant T cells such as MAIT and iNKT, though diverse VJ usage argued against such confounding for most clonotypes. Fewer insertions were carried by abundant cord blood beta clonotypes; a weaker similar trend was observed in young adult naive repertoires, while no such trend was observed in memory repertoires.

These data are also associated with another study on T cells expressing NK-cell markers. The second source states: Under 10 donors provided sorted CD3+CD56+NKG2C+, CD3+CD56+NKG2C- and CD3+CD56-NKG2C+ T-cell subsets, whose TCR beta-chain repertoires were profiled. Seven of the eight sequenced donors were HCMV-seropositive and one was HCMV-seronegative. In several experiments an anti-gammadeltaTCR antibody was added to restrict sorting to alphabetaTCR-expressing T cells. For roughly six donors, the dominant CD3+CD56+NKG2C+ clonotypes were among the top 10 CD8+ clonotypes and accounted for roughly 1.0-7.5% of CD8+ T cells. Those dominant clonotypes were again the most abundant among CD3+CD56-NKG2C+ cells in a few donors, at 28.3-60.1%. Whether the expanded NKG2C-expressing T cell clones were specific for HCMV antigens remained unclear. The study sequenced eight donors, all healthy volunteers chosen at random: three men and five women. A commercial ELISA kit detecting HCMV-specific IgG in serum was used to determine HCMV serostatus. MIGEC was used to demultiplex reads and group reads by UMI, and MiTCR was used to assemble and quantify clonotypes. To exclude erroneous sequences, any TCR cDNA sequence not supported by at least two reads was discarded. The tcR package was used for downstream repertoire analysis, and clonotypes were matched between fractions using CDR3 nucleotide sequence together with V segment. VDJmatch was used to annotate antigen specificity against VDJdb, with one amino acid substitution allowed in CDR3.

The source material was CD8+ T cells sorted from blood. The TCR comes from a woman aged 18-29 years in good health. Recombination linked TRBV6-2 or TRBV6-3 to TRBJ2-7, and 7 junction bases match TRBD1. The bases are TGTGCCAGCAGGCACGATTCCGACAGGGACCACGAGCAGTACTTC. It translates as CASRHDSDRDHEQYF.